This paragraph covers one T cell receptor beta chain sequence. The antigen remains unidentified. Per germline, CDR1 SEHNR and CDR2 FQNEAQ (reference sequence). The CDR3 length is 15 residues. Trimming removed 1 base from V and 3 bases from J; junction bases left unmatched: 2. The sample belongs to a study of T cell responses to AZD1222 COVID-19 vaccine. Study at large: Pooled samples include second doses given at about 4 or 12 weeks. The study, taken as a whole, reports: Females outnumbered males among donors, who were mostly white British; clonal diversity was possibly underestimated. Repertoires were collected only later (after the peak T cell response had occurred). Unmutated regions of variants are reportedly targeted by nearly half of spike-specific TCRs.

The method was immunoSEQ multiplex PCR; TCRdb's version includes in-frame clones alone and lacks a portion of them. The sample has roughly 110,000 clones, 90% seen once. The chain is built from TRBV7-9 and TRBJ2-1; 8 bases line up with TRBD2. The input for sequencing was peripheral blood, taken on day 0 of AZD1222 vaccination. The TCR was taken from an adult in good health. CDR3 nucleotide sequence: TGTGCCAGCAGCTTAGATAGCGGGAACTACAATGAGCAGTTCTTC. The encoded protein is CASSLDSGNYNEQFF.